The 8 T cell receptor beta chains presented below share a single source sample, sequenced in a study of OX40 agonist ivuxolimab in advanced cancers. The data were produced by immunoSEQ multiplex PCR, yet TCRdb's version contains in-frame clones alone and is incomplete. The sample lists 100,000 to 150,000 clones, 90% seen once, with 0.9% to 1.2% in the top ten. The sequencing here drew on CD4+ or CD8+ T cells sorted from blood, taken in a trial of the OX40 agonist ivuxolimab. The source is an adult with an advanced solid tumor such as melanoma, head and neck, liver or kidney cancer.

DNA for the CDR3: TGCAGCGTCGGGGGAGGGGGGTATGGCTACACCTTC. Its translation is CSVGGGGYGYTF. The rearrangement uses TRBV29-1 and TRBJ1-2, with a tentative D call TRBD1 (6 bases). The V end lost 6 bases, the J end lost 5 bases, and 13 bases lay between the germline ends. The CDR3 runs 12 residues. Germline V gives CDR1 SQVTM, CDR2 ANQGSEA.

The CDR3 loop reads CASSPRAAGELFF. CDR3 DNA: TGTGCCAGCAGCCCCCGGGCTGCCGGGGAGCTGTTTTTT. The chain combines TRBV6-5 with TRBJ2-2; D is unclear. There are 13 residues in the CDR3. With 6 bases removed from V and 6 bases from J, the gap between germline ends came to 11 bases. Per the germline V gene, CDR1 is MNHEY and CDR2 is SVGAGI.

V gene TRBV7-6 combines with J gene TRBJ1-2; 9 bases map to TRBD1. The V segment lost 5 bases and the J segment 3 bases; nucleotides outside the gene matches: 13. Looked up from germline, CDR1 is SGHVS and CDR2 is FNYEAQ. CDR3 length: 17 amino acids. This chain's CDR3 is CASSNTGTGIGDYGYTF. Written as DNA, the CDR3 is TGTGCCAGCAGCAACACCGGGACAGGGATTGGCGACTATGGCTACACCTTC.

Of note for this clone: One junction end does not reproduce the germline sequence, and a read error may be involved. The DNA for the CDR3 is TGTGCCACCAGCCGAGACGGTAGCAATCAGCCCCAGCATTTT. As protein: CATSRDGSNQPQHF. This chain joins TRBV15 and TRBJ1-5; D unresolved. This CDR3 has 14 residues. CDR1 LNHNV and CDR2 YYDKDF come from the germline V gene (reference sequence).

V and J are TRBV5-8 and TRBJ2-2; maybe TRBD1 (6 bases). Germline V gives CDR1 SGHTS, CDR2 YDEGEE. The length of the CDR3 is 14 residues. Trimming left V 2 bases short and J 1 base short, with 6 bases between. The CDR3 nucleotides are TGTGCCAGCAGCTTCAGGGGGAACACCGGGGAGCTGTTTTTT. This encodes CASSFRGNTGELFF.

The CDR3 loop is CASSNFRWDEQYF. CDR3 in DNA: TGTGCCAGTAGTAATTTCCGGTGGGACGAGCAGTACTTC. The chain recombines TRBV19 with TRBJ2-7; no reliable D call. V was pared by 4 bases and J by 5 bases, with 12 bases between. Germline CDR1 and CDR2: LNHDA and SQIVND (reference sequence). The length of the CDR3 is 13 residues.

The rearrangement links TRBV15 to TRBJ2-7; D not certain. V was cut by 0 bases and J by 2 bases, with 14 bases left in between. CDR1 is LNHNV and CDR2 is YYDKDF in the germline V gene (reference sequence). This CDR3 is 16 amino acids long. The DNA for the CDR3 is TGTGCCACCAGCAGAGATCCTTCCCCTTTCCCCTACGAGCAGTACTTC. Its translation: CATSRDPSPFPYEQYF.

This sequence joins TRBV7-9 and TRBJ1-2; D not certain. The CDR3 has 11 residues. V was clipped by 10 bases and J by 2 bases, with 8 bases between them. Germline assignment: CDR1 SEHNR and CDR2 FQNEAQ (reference sequence). CDR3 DNA sequence: TGTGCCACAGCGGAAAACTATGGCTACACCTTC. Translation gives CATAENYGYTF.